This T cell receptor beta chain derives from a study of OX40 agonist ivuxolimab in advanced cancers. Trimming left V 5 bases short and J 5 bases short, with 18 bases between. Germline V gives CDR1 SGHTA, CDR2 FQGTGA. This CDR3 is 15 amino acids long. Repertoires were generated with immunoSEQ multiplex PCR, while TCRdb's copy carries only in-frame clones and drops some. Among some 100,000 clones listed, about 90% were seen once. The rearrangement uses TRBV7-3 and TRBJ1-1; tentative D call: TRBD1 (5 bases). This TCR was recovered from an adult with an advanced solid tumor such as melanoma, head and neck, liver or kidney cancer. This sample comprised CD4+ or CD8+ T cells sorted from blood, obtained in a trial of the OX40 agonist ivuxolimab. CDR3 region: CASSQGTPRYTEAFF. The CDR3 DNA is TGTGCCAGCAGCCAAGGGACGCCGAGGTATACTGAAGCTTTCTTT.